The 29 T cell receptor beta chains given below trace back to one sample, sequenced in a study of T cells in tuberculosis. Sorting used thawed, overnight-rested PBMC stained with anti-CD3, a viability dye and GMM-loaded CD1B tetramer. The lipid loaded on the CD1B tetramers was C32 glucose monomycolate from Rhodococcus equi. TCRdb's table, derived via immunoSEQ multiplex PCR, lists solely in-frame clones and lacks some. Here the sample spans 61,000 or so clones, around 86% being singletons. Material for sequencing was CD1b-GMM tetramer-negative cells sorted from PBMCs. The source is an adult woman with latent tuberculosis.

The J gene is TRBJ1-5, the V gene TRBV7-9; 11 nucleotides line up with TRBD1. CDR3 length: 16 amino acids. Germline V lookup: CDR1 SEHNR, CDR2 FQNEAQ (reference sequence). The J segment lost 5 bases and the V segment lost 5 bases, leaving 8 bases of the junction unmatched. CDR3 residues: CASSLGQGAADQPQHF. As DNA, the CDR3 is TGTGCCAGCAGCCTTGGACAGGGGGCGGCGGATCAGCCCCAGCATTTT.

CDR3 residues: CASRYSTGQGPGGYTF. The DNA for the CDR3 is TGTGCCAGCAGGTATTCAACGGGACAGGGGCCTGGCGGCTACACCTTC. This chain uses TRBV28 with TRBJ1-2; 10 nucleotides align to TRBD1. This CDR3 is built from 16 residues. The V and J ends lost 6 bases and 8 bases, in that order; junction bases with no gene match: 15. Germline-derived CDR1 and CDR2 are MDHEN and SYDVKM.

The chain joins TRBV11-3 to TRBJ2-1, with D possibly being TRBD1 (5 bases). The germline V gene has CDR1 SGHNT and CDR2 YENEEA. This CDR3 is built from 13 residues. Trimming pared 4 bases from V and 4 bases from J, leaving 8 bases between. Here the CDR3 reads CASSSNRYNEQFF. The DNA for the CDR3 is TGTGCCAGCAGCTCTAACAGGTACAATGAGCAGTTCTTC.

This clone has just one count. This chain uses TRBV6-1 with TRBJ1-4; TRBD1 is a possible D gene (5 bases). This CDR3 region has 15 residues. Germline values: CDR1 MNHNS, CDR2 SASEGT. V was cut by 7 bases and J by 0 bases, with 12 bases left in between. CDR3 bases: TGTGCCAGCATGGGGGGAGCTGCAACTAATGAAAAACTGTTTTTT. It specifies CASMGGAATNEKLFF.

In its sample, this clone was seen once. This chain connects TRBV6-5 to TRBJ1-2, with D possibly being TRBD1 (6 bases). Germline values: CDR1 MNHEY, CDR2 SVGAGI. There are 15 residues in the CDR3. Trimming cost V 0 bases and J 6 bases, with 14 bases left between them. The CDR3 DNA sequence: TGTGCCAGCAGTTACTCGGGGGCCAGAGAGAATGGCTACACCTTC. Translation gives CASSYSGARENGYTF.

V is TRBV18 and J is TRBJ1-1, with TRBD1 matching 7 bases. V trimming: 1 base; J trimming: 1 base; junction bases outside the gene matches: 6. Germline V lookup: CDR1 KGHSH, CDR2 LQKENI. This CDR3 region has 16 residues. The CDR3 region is CASSPRGQLTNTEAFF. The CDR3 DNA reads TGTGCCAGCTCACCACGGGGACAGCTAACGAACACTGAAGCTTTCTTT.

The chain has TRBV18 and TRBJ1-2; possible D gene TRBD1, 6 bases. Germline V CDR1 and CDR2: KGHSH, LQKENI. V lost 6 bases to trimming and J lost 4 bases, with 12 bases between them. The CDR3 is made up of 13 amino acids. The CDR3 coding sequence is TGTGCCAGCTCCCTTGACAGGCGCTATGGCTACACCTTC. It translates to CASSLDRRYGYTF.

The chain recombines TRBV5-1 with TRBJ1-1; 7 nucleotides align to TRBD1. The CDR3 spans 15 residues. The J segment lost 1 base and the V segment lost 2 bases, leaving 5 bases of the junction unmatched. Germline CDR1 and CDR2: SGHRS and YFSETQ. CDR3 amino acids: CASSLMTGTNTEAFF. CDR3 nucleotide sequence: TGCGCCAGCAGCTTAATGACAGGGACGAACACTGAAGCTTTCTTT.

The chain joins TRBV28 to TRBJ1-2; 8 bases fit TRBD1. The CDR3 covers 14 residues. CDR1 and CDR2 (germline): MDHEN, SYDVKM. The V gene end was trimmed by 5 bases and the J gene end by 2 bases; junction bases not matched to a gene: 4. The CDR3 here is CASSPWTGNYGYTF. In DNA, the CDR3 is TGTGCCAGCAGTCCCTGGACAGGGAACTATGGCTACACCTTC.

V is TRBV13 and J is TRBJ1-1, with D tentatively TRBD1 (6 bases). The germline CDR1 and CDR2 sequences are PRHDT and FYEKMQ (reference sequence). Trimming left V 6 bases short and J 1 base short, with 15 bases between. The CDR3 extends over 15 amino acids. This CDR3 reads CASSFRGHQNTEAFF. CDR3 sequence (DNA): TGTGCCAGCAGTTTCCGGGGACATCAGAACACTGAAGCTTTCTTT.

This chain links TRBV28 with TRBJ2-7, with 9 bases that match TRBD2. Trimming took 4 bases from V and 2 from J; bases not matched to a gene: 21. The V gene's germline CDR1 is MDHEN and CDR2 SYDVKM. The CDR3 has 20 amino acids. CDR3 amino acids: CASSSLGGRETSGAAYEQYF. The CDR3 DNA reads TGTGCCAGCAGTTCGTTGGGGGGGCGGGAGACTAGCGGTGCAGCCTACGAGCAGTACTTC.

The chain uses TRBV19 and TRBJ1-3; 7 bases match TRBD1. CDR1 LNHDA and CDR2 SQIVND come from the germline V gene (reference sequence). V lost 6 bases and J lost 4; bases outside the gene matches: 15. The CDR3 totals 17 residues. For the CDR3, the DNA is TGTGCCAGTAGAAACCCCCCCGGGACAGACCTAGGAAACACCATATATTTT. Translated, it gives CASRNPPGTDLGNTIYF.

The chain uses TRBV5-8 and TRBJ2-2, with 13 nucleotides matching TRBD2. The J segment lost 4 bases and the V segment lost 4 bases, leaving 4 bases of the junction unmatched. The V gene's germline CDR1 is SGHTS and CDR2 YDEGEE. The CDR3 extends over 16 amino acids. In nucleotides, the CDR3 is TGTGCCAGCAGCCTGGGACTAGCGGGACCCACCGGGGAGCTGTTTTTT. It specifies CASSLGLAGPTGELFF.

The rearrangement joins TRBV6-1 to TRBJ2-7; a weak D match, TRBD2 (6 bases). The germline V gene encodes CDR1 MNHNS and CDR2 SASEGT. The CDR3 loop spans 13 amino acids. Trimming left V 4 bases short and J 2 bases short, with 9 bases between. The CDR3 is CASSVERAYEQYF. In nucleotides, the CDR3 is TGTGCCAGCAGTGTTGAGCGGGCCTACGAGCAGTACTTC.

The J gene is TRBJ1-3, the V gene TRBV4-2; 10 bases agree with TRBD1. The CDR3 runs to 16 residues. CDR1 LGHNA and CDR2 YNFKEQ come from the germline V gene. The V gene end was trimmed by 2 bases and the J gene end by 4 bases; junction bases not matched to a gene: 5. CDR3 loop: CASSQIDRGLGNTIYF. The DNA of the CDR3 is TGTGCCAGCAGCCAAATCGACAGGGGGCTGGGAAACACCATATATTTT.

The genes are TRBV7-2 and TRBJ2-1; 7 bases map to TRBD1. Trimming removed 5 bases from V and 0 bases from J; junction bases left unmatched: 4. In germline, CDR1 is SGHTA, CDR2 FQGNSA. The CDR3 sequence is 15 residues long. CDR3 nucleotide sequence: TGTGCCAGCAGCCCCCGACAGGGCTCCTACAATGAGCAGTTCTTC. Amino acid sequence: CASSPRQGSYNEQFF.

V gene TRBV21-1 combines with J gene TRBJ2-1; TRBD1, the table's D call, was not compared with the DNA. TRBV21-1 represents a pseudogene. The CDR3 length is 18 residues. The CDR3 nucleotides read TGTGCCAGCCCTAAGAAAGGGGGCCCCGGGGACCCCTGGGATGAGCAGTTCTTC. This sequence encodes CASPKKGGPGDPWDEQFF.

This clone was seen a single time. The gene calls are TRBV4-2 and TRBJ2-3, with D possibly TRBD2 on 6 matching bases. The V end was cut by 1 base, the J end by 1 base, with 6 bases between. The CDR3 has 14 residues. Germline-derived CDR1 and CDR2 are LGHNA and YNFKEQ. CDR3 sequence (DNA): TGTGCCAGCAGCCAAGGGGGGGGCACAGATACGCAGTATTTT. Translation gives CASSQGGGTDTQYF.

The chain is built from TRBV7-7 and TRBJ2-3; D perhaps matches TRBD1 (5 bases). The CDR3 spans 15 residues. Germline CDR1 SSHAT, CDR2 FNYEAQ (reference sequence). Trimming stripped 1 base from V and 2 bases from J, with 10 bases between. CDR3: CASSLGGGFTDTQYF. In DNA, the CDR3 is TGTGCCAGCAGCTTAGGGGGCGGCTTCACAGATACGCAGTATTTT.

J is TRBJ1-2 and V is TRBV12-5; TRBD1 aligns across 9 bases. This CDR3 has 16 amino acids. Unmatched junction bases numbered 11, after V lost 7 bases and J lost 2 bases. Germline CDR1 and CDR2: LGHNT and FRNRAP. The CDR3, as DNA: TGTGCTAGTGCCGCCGGGACAGGGATGGGGAACTATGGCTACACCTTC. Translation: CASAAGTGMGNYGYTF.

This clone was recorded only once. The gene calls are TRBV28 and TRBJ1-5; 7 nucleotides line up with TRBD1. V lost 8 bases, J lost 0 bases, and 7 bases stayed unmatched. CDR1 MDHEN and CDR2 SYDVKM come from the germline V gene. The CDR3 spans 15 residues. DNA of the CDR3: TGTGCCAGCGCTGACAGGGACTTTAGCAATCAGCCCCAGCATTTT. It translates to CASADRDFSNQPQHF.

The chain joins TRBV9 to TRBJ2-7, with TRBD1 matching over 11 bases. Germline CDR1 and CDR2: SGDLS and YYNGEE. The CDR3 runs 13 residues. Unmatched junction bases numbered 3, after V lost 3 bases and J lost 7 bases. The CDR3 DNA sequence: TGTGCCAGCAGCGGGACAGGGGGCAGGGAGCAGTACTTC. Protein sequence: CASSGTGGREQYF.

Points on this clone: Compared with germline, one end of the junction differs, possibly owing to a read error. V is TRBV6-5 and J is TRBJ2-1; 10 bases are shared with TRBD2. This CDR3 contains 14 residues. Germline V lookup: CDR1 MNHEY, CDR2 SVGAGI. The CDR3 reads CASSYRLAGALGVF. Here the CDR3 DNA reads TGTGCCAGCAGTTATCGGCTAGCGGGGGCGCTTGGGGTCTTC.

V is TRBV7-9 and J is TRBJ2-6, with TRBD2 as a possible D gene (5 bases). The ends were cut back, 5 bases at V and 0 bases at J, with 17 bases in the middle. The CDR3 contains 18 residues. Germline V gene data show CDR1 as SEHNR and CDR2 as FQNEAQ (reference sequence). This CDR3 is CASSPLWEYTSGANVLTF. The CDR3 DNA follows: TGTGCCAGCAGCCCGTTGTGGGAGTATACCTCTGGGGCCAACGTCCTGACTTTC.

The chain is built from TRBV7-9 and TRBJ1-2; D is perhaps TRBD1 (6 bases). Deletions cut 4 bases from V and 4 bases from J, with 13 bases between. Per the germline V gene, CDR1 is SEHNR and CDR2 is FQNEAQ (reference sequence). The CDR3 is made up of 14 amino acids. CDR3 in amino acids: CASSYGGPGYGYTF. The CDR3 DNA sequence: TGTGCCAGCAGCTACGGGGGGCCCGGCTATGGCTACACCTTC.

This CDR3 is CASSDSYRGNEQFF. CDR3 nucleotide sequence: TGTGCCAGCAGTGACTCGTATAGAGGGAATGAGCAGTTCTTC. The chain carries TRBV6-4 and TRBJ2-1; TRBD2 is a possible D gene (5 bases). V was clipped by 0 bases and J by 7 bases, with 10 bases between them. This CDR3 spans 14 amino acids. Germline V gene lookup returns CDR1 MRHNA and CDR2 SNTAGT.

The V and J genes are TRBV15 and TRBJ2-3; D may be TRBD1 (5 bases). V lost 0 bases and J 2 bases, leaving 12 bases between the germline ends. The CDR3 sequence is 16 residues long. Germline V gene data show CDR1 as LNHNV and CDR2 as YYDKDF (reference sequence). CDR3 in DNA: TGTGCCACCAGCAGAGATGGAATAGGGGCCACAGATACGCAGTATTTT. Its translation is CATSRDGIGATDTQYF.

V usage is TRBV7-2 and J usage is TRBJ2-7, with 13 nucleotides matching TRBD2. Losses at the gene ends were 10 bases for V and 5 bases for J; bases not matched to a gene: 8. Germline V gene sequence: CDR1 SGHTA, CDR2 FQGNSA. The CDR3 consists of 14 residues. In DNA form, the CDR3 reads TGTGCCACCAAGACTAGCGGGGGGAACGACGAGCAGTACTTC. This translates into CATKTSGGNDEQYF.

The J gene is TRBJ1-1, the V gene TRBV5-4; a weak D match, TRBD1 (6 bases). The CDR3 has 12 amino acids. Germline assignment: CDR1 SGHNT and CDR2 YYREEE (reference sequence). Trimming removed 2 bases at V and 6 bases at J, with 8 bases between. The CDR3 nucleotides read TGTGCCAGCAGCTTAGGGGGTCCTGAAGCTTTCTTT. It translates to CASSLGGPEAFF.